The clone carrying this T cell receptor beta chain appeared a few times. This CDR3 has 13 amino acids. From germline, CDR1 is MNHEY and CDR2 SVGAGI. J was trimmed by 4 bases and V by 7 bases; bases with no gene match: 6. This sample was included in a study of blood T cell repertoires in COVID-19. TCRdb's copy holds only in-frame clones and misses some; the assay was immunoSEQ multiplex PCR. The table records about 210,000 clones, 81% of them present only once. This TCR came from a woman aged 45-65 years with acute COVID-19. Specimen: PBMCs or T cells enriched from blood (not recorded which). The V gene is TRBV6-5, the J gene TRBJ2-7, with 8 bases fitting TRBD2. The CDR3 nucleotides read TGTGCCAGCAACTCAGCGGGGGTGTACGAGCAGTACTTC. Amino acids: CASNSAGVYEQYF.